This T cell receptor (beta chain) was identified in a study of cytomegalovirus exposure and HLA in healthy donors (dated by TCRdb to about 2017). General notes on the study: An earlier analysis of some 600 of the donors reported 276 Gb of sequence data and about 120 million unique TCR beta sequences obtained from about 180 million T cells. To study patterns of TCR occurrence, a later analysis re-analyzed previously published TCR beta repertoires from 700 or so donors and added high-resolution HLA genotyping. In the later analysis, no new phenotypic data were used to find candidate immune exposures; instead, reliance was placed on TCR beta sequences and their occurrence across donors. Typing coverage varied by locus: roughly 620-640 donors for A, B, C, DRB1 and DQB1; roughly 520 for DQA1; over 600 for DPA1; some 470 for DPB1. The T cell repertoires of several hundred subjects were profiled by immunosequencing and related to cytomegalovirus serostatus. Roughly 300 gigabases of sequencing data and around 80 million unique TCR sequences made up an early release that covered approximately 700 HLA-typed donors. All discovery cohort repertoires had been generated on a single sequencing platform. In an earlier analysis of 500 to 650 of the donors, high-throughput TCR beta sequencing was used to judge whether each TCR beta V gene segment behaved as functional or pseudogenic. Across around 400 genotyped donors of the cohort, an average of approximately 240,000 unique TCR beta nucleotide sequences per donor were sequenced, and roughly 20% of those sequences were non-productive. The study aimed to test whether signatures of past pathogen exposure could be identified by cataloging public T cell receptors. HLA typing included class I and class II loci at four-digit resolution. Donor age, sex, ethnicity and CMV serostatus were compiled alongside the repertoire data. Besides the first cohort of about 730 subjects, a separate validation cohort made up of over 100 different subjects was used. Of the roughly 390 genotyped donors, less than 85% were placed in the genetic ancestry cluster associated with self-reported Caucasian donors. The study combined high-throughput TCR immunosequencing, statistical association of individual TCRs with disease status, and machine learning to predict cytomegalovirus infection status. About five DR-DQ haplotypes were treated as single units for association and clustering because of strong linkage in the cohort. In a later genetic analysis, genome-wide SNP genotypes for about three fifths of the 666 donors were used, and that subset was treated as a discovery cohort.

Overall study results and their limits: The authors suggested that the approach could potentially be generalized to other disease states and immunological phenotypes. In a later analysis, the rate of TCR association differed among HLA loci, with DRB1 alleles having the most associated TCRs and HLA-C alleles having the fewest. In a later analysis, 15,000 to 20,000 TCR beta sequences were associated with specific HLA alleles at a false discovery rate of 0.05. Roughly uniform sequencing depth across donors was assumed in presence/absence analyses, although this assumption may not hold. Most TCR sequences were seen in very few donors, while some public TCRs were found in many individuals. Linkage disequilibrium might explain the correlated functional status among segregating V segments, but an unknown experimental factor could not be ruled out. The classifier was reported to diagnose cytomegalovirus status with high specificity and sensitivity in both the original cohort and the validation cohort. In this cohort, only TCR beta chains were sequenced, and detectable features were limited by the absence of alpha or paired-chain data. For the cohort, immune exposure information was limited to CMV serostatus. In an earlier analysis of around 500 of the donors, most TCR beta V segments appeared in productive rearrangements about 87% or about 30% of the time, broadly matching IMGT annotations. Compared with the approximately 670-donor mean, donors in an Asian-associated ancestry cluster had fewer N-insertions in productive TCRs, according to a later genetic analysis. Three of the identified cytomegalovirus-associated TCR beta chains were confirmed in vitro to be specific for cytomegalovirus antigens. Some IMGT-functional V segments, including TRBV6-2 and TRBV6-3, could not be distinguished by the 87-base-pair reads and were therefore excluded. A further reported finding was that TCR beta sequences accurately predicted the HLA-A and HLA-B alleles for most subjects in the first cohort. A later genetic analysis associated a missense DCLRE1C variant with V-gene and J-gene trimming of TCR beta chains, and an independent cohort replicated the association. A group of highly shared sequence variants was considered likely to be a technical artifact of the sequencing pipeline. Because HLA typing was unavailable for some donors at each locus, only the typed subset was used in association tests. The earlier analysis of approximately 560 of the donors excluded roughly 17 rarely observed V segments, including chromosome 9 orphons, because counts were too low. A total of 150 to 200 TCR beta chains were listed by the study as associated with cytomegalovirus. When HLA alleles, especially DR and DQ, strongly co-occurred, attributing TCR associations to individual alleles was difficult. In a later analysis, most CMV-associated TCR beta chains were found to appear HLA-restricted, with HLA associations seemingly driven largely by CMV exposure. According to a later analysis, parvovirus B19, influenza, CMV and Epstein-Barr virus appeared linked to several top co-occurrence clusters. In a later analysis, HLA-associated TCR beta chains showed more clonal expansion and lower generation probabilities than non-associated chains that were equally common.

To prepare the library, the immunoSEQ multiplex PCR assay was applied. The multiplex PCR relied on a mix of 60 forward primers for TCR Vbeta segments and 13 reverse primers for TCR Jbeta segments. The CDR3 region of rearranged TCR beta genes was amplified from genomic DNA by a multiplex PCR assay. On the Illumina HiSeq System, the amplified TCR beta libraries were sequenced as 87-base-pair reads. The original methods were these. Across the 700 or so repertoires, a later analysis counted about 81 million unique TCR beta chains, roughly 11 million of which were shared by at least two donors. Raw reads were error-corrected and collapsed into unique sequences with a nearest-neighbor algorithm that merged closely related sequences to remove PCR and sequencing errors. To assign V, D and J gene segments, CDR3 sequences were aligned to IMGT reference sequences. For a sequence to be retained, a match of at least six nucleotides was required to both a V gene segment and a J gene segment. Rearrangements were called productive when the CDR3 lacked stop codons and stayed in frame with V and J; all others were non-productive. Following IMGT convention, CDR3 was defined as the stretch from the second conserved V-encoded cysteine up to the conserved J-encoded phenylalanine. The earlier analysis of about 620 of the donors excluded sequences that lacked an unambiguous match to a single V gene segment. In an earlier analysis of 450 to 700 of the donors, V segments were called functional above 56.7% productive rearrangements and were called segregating when the between-donor standard deviation exceeded 5%. To diagnose cytomegalovirus status from the catalog of TCR beta chain sequences, a statistical classification framework was built. A later analysis assigned V and J genes by comparing TCR nucleotide sequences with IMGT/GENE-DB human TR gene sequences. The TCRdist pipeline was used in a later analysis to assign CDR3 sequences and most-parsimonious VDJ recombination scenarios. In a later analysis, each TCR beta chain was defined by its CDR3 amino acid sequence together with its V-gene family, and reads lacking a unique V-gene family were excluded. A later analysis removed 450 to 600 highly shared, low-generation-probability nucleotide sequences to deal with suspected cross-contamination and a sequencing artifact. A later analysis calculated a clonal expansion index for each public chain from normalized within-repertoire ranks of inferred template counts. In a later analysis, generation probabilities were computed with a VDJ recombination model fitted to out-of-frame rearrangements, and the resulting probabilities were checked against IGoR. A later analysis scored TCR-TCR, TCR-HLA and TCR-CMV co-occurrence with hypergeometric tests, applying a repertoire-size bias correction to TCR pairs. A later analysis estimated false discovery rates by permuting HLA or CMV assignments 20 times. A later analysis grouped co-occurring TCRs with DBSCAN, adding TCRdist sequence similarity when clustering within HLA-allele-positive subsets. For co-occurrence clustering, repertoires with fewer than 30,000 or more than 120,000 public chains were excluded, along with roughly five repertoires with anomalous nucleotide sharing. The table comes from immuneACCESS by way of TCRdb, which keeps in-frame sequences with V and J called. Part of the clones is missing from these tables; in studies checked, under half for an unresolved V gene and the rest for unknown reasons. That table gives V, J and clone size, and the DNA gave D and trimming. The sample includes about 88,000 clones, with more than 65% observed a single time. Approximately 3% of the sample rests with the top ten.

The cohort was made up of roughly 670 healthy bone marrow donors. All cohort members were sampled while nominally healthy, although unrecorded immune exposures were likely present. The donor was CMV seronegative and was included in the group of a few hundred seronegative cohort members. A peripheral blood sample was collected from each donor, and TCR beta sequencing was performed on peripheral blood mononuclear cells. Genomic DNA extraction from the blood cell samples was performed with the Qiagen DNeasy Blood Extraction Kit. With regard to this clone: The antigen it recognizes is unknown. Base quality data are lacking; no much larger clone is found one base away.

The CDR3 goes from the cysteine to the phenylalanine over 17 residues. The entry retains the CDR3 DNA only, 51 bases that are in frame from base 1. Clipping removes 0 bases from V and 0 bases from J, with 9 as the unmatched junction base count. CDR1 and CDR2 (GTSNPN, SVGIG) derive from the germline V gene (reference sequence). The sample consisted of PBMCs. This clonotype originated in a man aged 25 to 45 in good health and CMV-seronegative. Recombination linked TRBV30 to TRBJ1-1, and 8 bases in between align with TRBD1. The DNA reads TGTGCCTGGAGTGTAGGGGCCGGACAGGGAGTGAACACTGAAGCTTTCTTT. Its product reads: CAWSVGAGQGVNTEAFF.